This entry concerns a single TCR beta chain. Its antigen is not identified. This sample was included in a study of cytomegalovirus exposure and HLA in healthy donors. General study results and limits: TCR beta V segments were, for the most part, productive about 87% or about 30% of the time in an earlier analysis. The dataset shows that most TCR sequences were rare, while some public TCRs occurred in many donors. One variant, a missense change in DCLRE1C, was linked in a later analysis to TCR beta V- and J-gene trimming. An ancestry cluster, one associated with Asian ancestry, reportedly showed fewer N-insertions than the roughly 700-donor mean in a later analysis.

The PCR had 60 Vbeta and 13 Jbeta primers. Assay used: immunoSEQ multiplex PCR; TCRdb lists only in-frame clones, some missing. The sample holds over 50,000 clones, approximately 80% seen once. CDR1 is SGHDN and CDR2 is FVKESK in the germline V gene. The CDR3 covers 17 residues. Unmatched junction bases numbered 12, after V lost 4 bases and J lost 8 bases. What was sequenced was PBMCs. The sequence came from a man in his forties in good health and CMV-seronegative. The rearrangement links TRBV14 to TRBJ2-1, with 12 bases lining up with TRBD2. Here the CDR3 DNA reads TGTGCCAGCAGCCCGAGACTAGCGGGGGTTGGGATGCATGAGCAGTTCTTC. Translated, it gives CASSPRLAGVGMHEQFF.